This T cell receptor beta chain was documented in a study of regulatory T cells in long-lasting Graves disease. The TCR beta library used iRepertoire HTBI primers with Arm-PCR amplification of CDR3. TCRdb reanalysed the multiplex PCR reads using MiXCR and keeps one entry per CDR3 protein. Of 600,000 to 650,000 distinct CDR3 sequences in the sample, less than 20% are singletons; the top ten hold 15% to 20%. CDR3 size: 15 residues. V lost 5 bases, J lost 3 bases, and 19 bases lay in between. Per germline, CDR1 SQVTM and CDR2 ANQGSEA. Time point denoted: newly diagnosed GD, antithyroid drugs for less than 3 months. RNA extracted from PBMCs served as the sequencing template. The EDTA tubes were filled with 7.5 to 9 milliliters of drawn peripheral blood. These data also formed part of another study, on T cells in Graves' hyperthyroidism and ophthalmopathy. That paper adds: Most thyroid clonotypes expanded above 0.001 were also detected in blood.

The sample was peripheral blood mononuclear cells (PBMCs), taken at new diagnosis, from a patient treated with antithyroid drugs. The chain combines TRBV29-1 with TRBJ1-1, with D unclear. This sequence was found in a woman under 40 with Graves disease. As DNA, the CDR3 is TGCAGCGTTCCCGGGGTGACTTCCTGGGACACTGAAGCTTTCTTT. Its translation: CSVPGVTSWDTEAFF.